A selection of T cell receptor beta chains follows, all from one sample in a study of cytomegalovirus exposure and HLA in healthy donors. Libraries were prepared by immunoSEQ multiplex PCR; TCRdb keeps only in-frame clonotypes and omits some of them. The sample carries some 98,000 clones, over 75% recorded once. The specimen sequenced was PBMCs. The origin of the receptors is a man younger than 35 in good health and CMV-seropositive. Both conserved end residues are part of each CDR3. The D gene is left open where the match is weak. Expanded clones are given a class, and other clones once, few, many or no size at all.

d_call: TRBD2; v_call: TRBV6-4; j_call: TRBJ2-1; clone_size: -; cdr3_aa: CASRRLAGEQGEQFF; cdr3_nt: TGTGCCAGCAGACGACTAGCGGGGGAACAGGGTGAGCAGTTCTTC
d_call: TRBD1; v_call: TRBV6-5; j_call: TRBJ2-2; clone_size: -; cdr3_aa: CASRRTGSNTGELFF; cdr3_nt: TGTGCCAGCAGAAGGACAGGCTCGAACACCGGGGAGCTGTTTTTT
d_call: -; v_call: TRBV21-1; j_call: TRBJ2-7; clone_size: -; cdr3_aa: CASSAPGWTGIIYEQYF; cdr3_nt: TGTGCCAGCAGCGCCCCTGGTTGGACAGGGATTATCTACGAGCAGTACTTC
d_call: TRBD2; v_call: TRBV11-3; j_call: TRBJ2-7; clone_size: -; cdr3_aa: CASSLGLAGTYEQYF; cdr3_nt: TGTGCCAGCAGCTTAGGGCTAGCGGGGACCTACGAGCAGTACTTC
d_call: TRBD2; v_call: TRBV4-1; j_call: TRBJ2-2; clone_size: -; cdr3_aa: CASSDLGLAGGYLELFF; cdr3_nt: TGCGCCAGCAGCGACTTGGGACTAGCGGGAGGGTACTTGGAGCTGTTTTTT
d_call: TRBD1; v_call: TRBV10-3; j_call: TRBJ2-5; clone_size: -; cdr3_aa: CAINPGTAYQETQYF; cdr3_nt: TGTGCCATCAACCCCGGGACAGCTTACCAAGAGACCCAGTACTTC
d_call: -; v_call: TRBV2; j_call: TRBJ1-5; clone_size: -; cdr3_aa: CASKRDFSNQPQHF; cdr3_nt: TGTGCCAGCAAACGGGACTTTAGCAATCAGCCCCAGCATTTT
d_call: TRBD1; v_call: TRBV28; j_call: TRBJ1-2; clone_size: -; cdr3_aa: CASSASGTGFHYGYTF; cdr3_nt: TGTGCCAGCAGTGCCTCCGGGACAGGGTTTCACTATGGCTACACCTTC
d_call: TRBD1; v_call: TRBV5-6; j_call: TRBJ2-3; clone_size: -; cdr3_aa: CASSLVETGADTQYF; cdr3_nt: TGTGCCAGCAGCTTGGTAGAGACAGGGGCAGATACGCAGTATTTT
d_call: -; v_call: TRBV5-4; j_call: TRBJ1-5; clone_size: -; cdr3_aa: CASSLDRGQPQHF; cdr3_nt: TGTGCCAGCAGCTTGGATCGGGGTCAGCCCCAGCATTTT
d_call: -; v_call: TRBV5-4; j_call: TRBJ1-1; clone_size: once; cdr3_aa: CASSLIGAGKAFF; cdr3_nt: TGTGCCAGCAGCTTGATTGGGGCGGGGAAAGCTTTCTTT
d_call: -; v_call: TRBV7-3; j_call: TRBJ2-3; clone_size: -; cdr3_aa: CASSLLGGSPDTQYF; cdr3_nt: TGTGCCAGCAGCCTCCTCGGCGGTTCCCCAGATACGCAGTATTTT
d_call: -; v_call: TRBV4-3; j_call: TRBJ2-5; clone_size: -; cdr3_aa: CASSQESRQETQYF; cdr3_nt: TGCGCCAGCAGCCAAGAGAGCCGCCAAGAGACCCAGTACTTC
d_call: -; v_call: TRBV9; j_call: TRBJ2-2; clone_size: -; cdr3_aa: CASSPWTENTGELFF; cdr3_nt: TGTGCCAGCAGCCCCTGGACAGAGAACACCGGGGAGCTGTTTTTT
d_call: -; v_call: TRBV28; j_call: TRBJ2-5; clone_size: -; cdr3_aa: CASRLGPSAYF; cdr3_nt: TGTGCCAGCAGACTAGGACCTAGTGCGTACTTC